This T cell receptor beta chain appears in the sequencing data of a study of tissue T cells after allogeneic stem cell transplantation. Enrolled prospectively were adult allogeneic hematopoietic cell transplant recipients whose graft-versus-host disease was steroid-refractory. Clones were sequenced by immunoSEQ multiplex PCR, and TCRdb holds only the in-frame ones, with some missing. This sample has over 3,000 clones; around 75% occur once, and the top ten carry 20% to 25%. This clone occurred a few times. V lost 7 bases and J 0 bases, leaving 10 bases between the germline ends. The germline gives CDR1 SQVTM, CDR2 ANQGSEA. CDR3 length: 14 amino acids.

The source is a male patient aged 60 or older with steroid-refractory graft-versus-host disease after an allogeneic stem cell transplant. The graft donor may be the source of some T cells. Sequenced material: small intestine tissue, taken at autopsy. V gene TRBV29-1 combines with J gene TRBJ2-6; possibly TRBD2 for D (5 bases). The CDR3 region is CSASGSSGANVLTF. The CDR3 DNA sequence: TGCAGCGCCAGCGGTAGCTCTGGGGCCAACGTCCTGACTTTC.